This TCR beta chain was observed in a study of T cells in Graves' hyperthyroidism and ophthalmopathy. Findings and limits, study-wide: Expanded thyroid clonotypes (above 0.001) were mostly also found in blood. Ophthalmopathy could be told apart from stable hyperthyroidism with a 13 V-J model.

Newly diagnosed hyperthyroidism, duration under 2 months, in patients aged 18 to 65. The diagnostic basis comprised clinical symptoms, serum thyroxine and TRAb, thyroid ultrasound and orbital computed tomography. TCR beta CDR3 regions were amplified from RNA transcripts. A set of HTBI primers served as the primers for a first-round RT-PCR of the TCR CDR3. TCRdb re-derived calls from the multiplex PCR reads in MiXCR, one entry per CDR3 protein. This table holds over 450,000 distinct CDR3 sequences, about an eighth found once. This clonotype was counted at least ten times. Antigen specificity is unknown. CDR3 length equals 17 residues. The ends were cut back, 2 bases at V and 2 bases at J, with 18 bases in the middle. Per germline, CDR1 SNHLY and CDR2 FYNNEI.

The sequencing sample was made of blood. The chain carries TRBV2 and TRBJ1-2, with D possibly being TRBD1 (5 bases). This clonotype was sampled from a woman under 30 with Graves' hyperthyroidism. This CDR3 reads CASSEWETDILNYGYTF. As DNA, the CDR3 is TGTGCCAGCAGTGAATGGGAGACGGACATCCTAAACTATGGCTACACCTTC.